A single sample gave rise to the 3 T cell receptor beta chains below, sequenced in a study of cytomegalovirus exposure and HLA in healthy donors. The data were produced by immunoSEQ multiplex PCR, yet TCRdb's version contains in-frame clones alone and is incomplete. The data contain some 110,000 clones, 75% to 90% of them singletons. What was sequenced was PBMCs. Receptors were obtained from a man younger than 35 in good health and CMV-seropositive.

This clone was observed once. The chain joins TRBV9 to TRBJ2-3; perhaps TRBD2 as D (6 bases). Per the germline V gene, CDR1 is SGDLS and CDR2 is YYNGEE. The CDR3 length is 15 residues. Between the trimmed V and J ends, which lost 0 bases and 6 bases, there was a span of 14 bases. CDR3 protein: CASSVAGSGQDTQYF. For the CDR3, the DNA is TGTGCCAGCAGCGTAGCCGGGAGCGGGCAGGATACGCAGTATTTT.

The V and J genes are TRBV30 and TRBJ1-3, with no clear D. CDR1 is GTSNPN, CDR2 SVGIG, per germline (reference sequence). The V gene lost 2 bases and the J gene lost 2 bases, with 10 bases spanning the gap. This CDR3 has 14 residues. In DNA, the CDR3 is TGTGCCTGGAGTTACGGGGTAACTGGAAACACCATATATTTT. Translation gives CAWSYGVTGNTIYF.

The V call is TRBV27, the J call TRBJ2-3; D is perhaps TRBD1 (7 bases). Germline-derived CDR1 and CDR2 are MNHEY and SMNVEV (reference sequence). This CDR3 has 15 amino acids. The V end was cut by 3 bases, the J end by 5 bases, with 15 bases between. CDR3 DNA: TGTGCCAGCAGTTTTAGGCGGCAGGGGGGAGATACGCAGTATTTT. Translation gives CASSFRRQGGDTQYF.